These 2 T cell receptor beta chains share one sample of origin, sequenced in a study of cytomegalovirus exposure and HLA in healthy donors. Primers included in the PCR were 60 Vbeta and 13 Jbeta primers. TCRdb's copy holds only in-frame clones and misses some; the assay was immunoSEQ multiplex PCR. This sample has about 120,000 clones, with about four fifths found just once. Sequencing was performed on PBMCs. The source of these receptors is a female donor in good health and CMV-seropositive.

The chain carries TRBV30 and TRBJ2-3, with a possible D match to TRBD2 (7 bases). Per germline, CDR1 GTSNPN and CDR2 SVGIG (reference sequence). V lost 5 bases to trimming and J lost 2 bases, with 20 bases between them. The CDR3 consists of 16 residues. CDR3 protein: CAWGGGAGRNTDTQYF. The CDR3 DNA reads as TGTGCCTGGGGGGGCGGAGCGGGGAGAAACACAGATACGCAGTATTTT. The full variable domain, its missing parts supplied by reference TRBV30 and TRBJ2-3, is SQTIHQWPATLVQPVGSPLSLECTVEGTSNPNLYWYRQAAGRGLQLLFYSVGIGQISSEVPQNLSASRPQDRQFILSSKKLLLSDSGFYLCAWGGGAGRNTDTQYFGPGTRLTVL.

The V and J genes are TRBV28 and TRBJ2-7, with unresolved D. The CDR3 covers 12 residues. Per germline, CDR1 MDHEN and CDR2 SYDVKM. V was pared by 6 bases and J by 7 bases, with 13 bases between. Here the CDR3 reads CASSLTLREQYF. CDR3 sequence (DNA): TGTGCCAGCAGCCTAACTTTGAGGGAGCAGTACTTC.